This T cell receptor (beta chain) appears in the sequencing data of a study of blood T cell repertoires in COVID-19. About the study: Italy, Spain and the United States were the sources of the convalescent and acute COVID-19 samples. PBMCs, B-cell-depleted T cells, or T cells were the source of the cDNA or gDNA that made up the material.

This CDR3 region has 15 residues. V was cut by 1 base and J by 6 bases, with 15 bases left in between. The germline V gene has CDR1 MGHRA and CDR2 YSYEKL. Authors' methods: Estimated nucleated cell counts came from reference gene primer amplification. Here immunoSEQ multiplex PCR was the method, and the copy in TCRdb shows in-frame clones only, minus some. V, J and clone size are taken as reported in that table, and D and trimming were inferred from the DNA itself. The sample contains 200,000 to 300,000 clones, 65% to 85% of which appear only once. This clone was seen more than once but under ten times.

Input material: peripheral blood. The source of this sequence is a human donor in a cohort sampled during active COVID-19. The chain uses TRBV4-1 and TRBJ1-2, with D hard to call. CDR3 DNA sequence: TGCGCCAGCAGCCAAGCACTGAACCAGGAGGATGGCTACACCTTC. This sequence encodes CASSQALNQEDGYTF.